This T cell receptor beta chain was sequenced during a study of blood T cell repertoires in COVID-19. Study information: Samples of COVID-19 (acute and convalescent) were obtained from the United States, Italy and Spain. T cells, B-cell-depleted T cells, or PBMCs provided the cDNA or gDNA that served as material.

V lost 2 bases and J 9 bases, leaving 11 bases between the germline ends. The CDR3 has 14 residues. Germline V CDR1 and CDR2: MNHNS, SASEGT. Under the authors' procedure: Reference gene primer amplification yielded estimated nucleated cell counts. Sequenced by immunoSEQ multiplex PCR; TCRdb stores in-frame clones only, minus some. V and J calls and clone size come straight from that table; D and trimming were deduced from the DNA. Of roughly 91,000 clones listed, roughly 84% are singletons. This clone has a single count. This receptor was obtained from a man between 65 and 85 years old with active or convalescent COVID-19. The rearrangement links TRBV6-1 to TRBJ1-6, with D uncertain. The sample taken for sequencing was peripheral blood. CDR3 region: CASSESVGSSPLHF. CDR3 coding DNA: TGTGCCAGCAGTGAATCAGTTGGGAGTTCACCCCTCCACTTT.